This record concerns one T cell receptor (beta chain) sequence. These data belong to a study of blood T cell repertoires in COVID-19. Generated by immunoSEQ multiplex PCR, the TCRdb table keeps only in-frame clones and is missing some. The profile covers under 30,000 clones, with 87% appearing a single time and about 10% taken by the ten largest. Looked up from germline, CDR1 is SGHRS and CDR2 is YFSETQ. V was shortened by 4 bases and J by 2 bases, with 15 bases between the two germline ends. The CDR3 spans 15 residues. Material: peripheral blood. The chain recombines TRBV5-1 with TRBJ1-1, with a tentative D call TRBD1 (6 bases). The receptor comes from a human donor in a cohort sampled during active COVID-19. The CDR3 loop reads CASSVETGANTEAFF. The CDR3, as DNA: TGCGCCAGCAGCGTAGAGACAGGAGCCAACACTGAAGCTTTCTTT.